The 24 T cell receptor beta chains reported below all come from one sample, sequenced in a study of blood T cell repertoires in COVID-19. Here immunoSEQ multiplex PCR was the method, and the copy in TCRdb shows in-frame clones only, minus some. This table has some 70,000 clones, around 90% appearing once. Sequenced: peripheral blood. The receptors stem from a human donor in a cohort sampled during active COVID-19.

The chain is built from TRBV5-1 and TRBJ2-7; maybe TRBD1 (6 bases). V shed 5 bases and J shed 5 bases, with 23 bases lying between them. The germline V gene has CDR1 SGHRS and CDR2 YFSETQ. CDR3 length: 16 amino acids. CDR3 protein: CASRFNTGKGTDEQYF. As DNA, the CDR3 is TGCGCCAGCAGATTCAATACAGGGAAGGGAACCGACGAGCAGTACTTC.

This clone was detected only a few times. This chain links TRBV5-4 with TRBJ1-6, with 7 positions matching TRBD1. The CDR3 runs to 16 residues. The J segment lost 10 bases and the V segment lost 0 bases, leaving 10 bases of the junction unmatched. Per germline, CDR1 SGHNT and CDR2 YYREEE (reference sequence). The CDR3 loop reads CASSLATTGNRSPLHF. CDR3 DNA sequence: TGTGCCAGCAGCTTGGCTACGACAGGGAATAGATCACCCCTCCACTTT.

The chain has TRBV19 and TRBJ2-7; maybe TRBD1 (6 bases). V lost 5 bases and J 2 bases, leaving 16 bases between the germline ends. This CDR3 has 15 residues. CDR1 is LNHDA and CDR2 is SQIVND in the germline V gene (reference sequence). CDR3 sequence: CASSAKTGQTYEQYF. As DNA, the CDR3 is TGTGCCAGTAGTGCTAAAACGGGACAAACCTACGAGCAGTACTTC.

The V and J genes are TRBV5-6 and TRBJ2-2, with 8 bases that match TRBD2. Germline V CDR1 and CDR2: SGHDT, YYEEEE. The CDR3 extends over 16 amino acids. The V and J ends lost 4 bases and 1 base, in that order; junction bases with no gene match: 6. The chain's CDR3 is CASSISGALNTGELFF. The CDR3 DNA sequence: TGTGCCAGCAGCATTAGCGGGGCGCTGAACACCGGGGAGCTGTTTTTT.

The genes are TRBV19 and TRBJ1-2, with D tentatively TRBD1 (5 bases). V was shortened by 5 bases and J by 4 bases, with 17 bases between the two germline ends. The CDR3 extends over 15 amino acids. The germline V gene encodes CDR1 LNHDA and CDR2 SQIVND (reference sequence). The CDR3 sequence is CASSPRQRPVYGYTF. CDR3 in DNA: TGTGCCAGTAGTCCCCGACAGAGGCCTGTCTATGGCTACACCTTC.

CDR3 bases: TGCGCCAGCAGTGAGTCAGGTAGCGGCCCGAGCTCCTACAATGAGCAGTTCTTC. Protein sequence: CASSESGSGPSSYNEQFF. V usage is TRBV10-1 and J usage is TRBJ2-1, with a possible D match to TRBD2 (6 bases). Deletions cut 0 bases from V and 0 bases from J, with 15 bases between. CDR3 length equals 18 residues. In germline, CDR1 is WNHNN, CDR2 SYGVQD (reference sequence).

The rearrangement uses TRBV18 and TRBJ2-7; a possible D gene is TRBD1 (6 bases). CDR1 is KGHSH and CDR2 is LQKENI in the germline V gene. The ends were cut back, 2 bases at V and 4 bases at J, with 15 bases in the middle. The CDR3 consists of 15 residues. CDR3 region: CASSPVGAVGYEQYF. The CDR3 DNA follows: TGTGCCAGCTCACCAGTGGGGGCAGTAGGATACGAGCAGTACTTC.

The chain carries TRBV11-2 and TRBJ1-3; TRBD1 aligns across 7 bases. CDR3 length: 14 residues. The ends lost 5 bases at V and 9 bases at J; junction bases unmatched: 10. Germline CDR1 SGHAT, CDR2 FQNNGV. The CDR3 spells CASSIKRDRSTIYF. CDR3 sequence (DNA): TGTGCCAGCAGCATAAAGAGGGACAGAAGCACCATATATTTT.

V usage is TRBV27 and J usage is TRBJ1-4; 7 bases agree with TRBD1. The CDR3 contains 14 residues. Germline V gives CDR1 MNHEY, CDR2 SMNVEV (reference sequence). Losses at the gene ends were 4 bases for V and 3 bases for J; bases not matched to a gene: 2. CDR3 sequence reads: CASSYQGANEKLFF. CDR3 coding DNA: TGTGCCAGCAGTTACCAGGGGGCTAATGAAAAACTGTTTTTT.

CDR3 amino acids: CASSPRGGLLTNEKLFF. CDR3 DNA sequence: TGTGCCAGCAGCCCAAGGGGGGGACTACTAACTAATGAAAAACTGTTTTTT. This chain links TRBV7-8 with TRBJ1-4; D is possibly TRBD1 (6 bases). There are 17 residues in the CDR3. V was shortened by 5 bases and J by 1 base, with 17 bases between the two germline ends. Germline-derived CDR1 and CDR2 are SGHVS and FQNEAQ.

The chain joins TRBV30 to TRBJ2-3; 7 nucleotides line up with TRBD2. The CDR3 contains 15 residues. The germline V gene encodes CDR1 GTSNPN and CDR2 SVGIG (reference sequence). V trimming: 3 bases; J trimming: 1 base; junction bases outside the gene matches: 7. As DNA, the CDR3 is TGTGCCTGGAGCCCCGGGGGGTCTGGCACAGATACGCAGTATTTT. Protein sequence: CAWSPGGSGTDTQYF.

This chain uses TRBV19 with TRBJ1-2, with D tentatively TRBD1 (6 bases). V was shortened by 10 bases and J by 2 bases, with 14 bases between the two germline ends. This CDR3 contains 13 residues. CDR1 and CDR2 from the germline V gene are LNHDA and SQIVND (reference sequence). The DNA of the CDR3 is TGTGCCACCGAGGGGGAGAGGAACTATGGCTACACCTTC. It is translated as CATEGERNYGYTF.

The V call is TRBV13, the J call TRBJ2-7; a weak D match, TRBD2 (6 bases). This CDR3 comprises 15 residues. V was pared by 2 bases and J by 5 bases, with 16 bases between. Germline CDR1 PRHDT, CDR2 FYEKMQ (reference sequence). CDR3 nucleotide sequence: TGTGCCAGCAGCTTACTGTCGGGAGAGAGTGACGAGCAGTACTTC. This codes for CASSLLSGESDEQYF. The full variable domain, completed using reference TRBV13 and TRBJ2-7, is AAGVIQSPRHLIKEKRETATLKCYPIPRHDTVYWYQQGPGQDPQFLISFYEKMQSDKGSIPDRFSAQQFSDYHSELNMSSLELGDSALYFCASSLLSGESDEQYFGPGTRLTVT.

This chain joins TRBV27 and TRBJ1-1; no reliable D call. The V end was cut by 2 bases, the J end by 0 bases, with 7 bases between. This CDR3 region has 14 residues. The germline CDR1 and CDR2 sequences are MNHEY and SMNVEV (reference sequence). The CDR3 reads CASSLQVMNTEAFF. The CDR3 region has the DNA TGTGCCAGCAGTTTACAGGTCATGAACACTGAAGCTTTCTTT.

This chain uses TRBV7-9 with TRBJ1-4; TRBD1 matches 9 bases. The CDR3 sequence is 15 residues long. The junction had 5 bases not matched to a gene; V was cut back by 2 bases and J by 7 bases. CDR1 and CDR2 from the germline V gene are SEHNR and FQNEAQ (reference sequence). In DNA form, the CDR3 reads TGTGCCAGCAGCTTATTCCGGGACAGGGTTGAAAAACTGTTTTTT. It encodes CASSLFRDRVEKLFF. The full variable domain, with the rest looked up from reference TRBV7-9 and TRBJ1-4, is DTGVSQNPRHKITKRGQNVTFRCDPISEHNRLYWYRQTLGQGPEFLTYFQNEAQLEKSRLLSDRFSAERPKGSFSTLEIQRTEQGDSAMYLCASSLFRDRVEKLFFGSGTQLSVL.

The V call is TRBV7-8, the J call TRBJ1-1; perhaps TRBD1 as D (6 bases). The CDR3 sequence is 12 residues long. V was trimmed by 5 bases and J by 7 bases, leaving 11 bases between them. Germline CDR1 SGHVS, CDR2 FQNEAQ. The CDR3 DNA reads as TGTGCCAGCAGCCCTCTGACAGGTGAAGCTTTCTTT. Its protein is CASSPLTGEAFF.

In its sample, this clone is large. The chain combines TRBV6-1 with TRBJ1-5, with TRBD1 identical over 7 bases. J gave up 0 bases and V 2 bases, and 16 bases lay outside the gene matches. The CDR3 sequence is 20 residues long. CDR1 and CDR2 from the germline V gene are MNHNS and SASEGT. CDR3 in amino acids: CASSEHGQDRITYSNQPQHF. In DNA form, the CDR3 reads TGTGCCAGCAGTGAACACGGACAGGACCGAATTACTTATAGCAATCAGCCCCAGCATTTT.

About this clone itself: The sample contains more than one DNA sequence encoding this CDR3. The genes are TRBV5-1 and TRBJ1-2, with 9 bases matching TRBD1. Losses at the gene ends were 3 bases for V and 4 bases for J; bases not matched to a gene: 7. Per germline, CDR1 SGHRS and CDR2 YFSETQ. This CDR3 comprises 15 residues. CDR3 region: CASSSAPGQGYGYTF. The CDR3 DNA reads TGCGCCAGCAGCTCGGCCCCGGGACAGGGCTATGGCTACACCTTC.

The chain employs TRBV5-1 and TRBJ2-4; tentative D call: TRBD2 (6 bases). This CDR3 has 14 amino acids. Trimming left V 4 bases short and J 8 bases short, with 16 bases between. Germline V gene sequence: CDR1 SGHRS, CDR2 YFSETQ. CDR3 sequence: CASSPEGPGDIQYF. CDR3 nucleotides: TGCGCCAGCAGCCCGGAGGGCCCAGGAGACATTCAGTACTTC.

The chain couples TRBV24-1 to TRBJ1-1; 7 nucleotides match TRBD1. The CDR3 is made up of 11 amino acids. Germline V gives CDR1 KGHDR, CDR2 SFDVKD. The junction had 7 bases not matched to a gene; V was cut back by 9 bases and J by 10 bases. CDR3 nucleotide sequence: TGTGCCACCCGCTACAGGGGTGCAGCTTTCTTT. Protein sequence: CATRYRGAAFF.

The chain combines TRBV5-1 with TRBJ2-2, with TRBD2 matching 7 bases. The CDR3 length is 16 residues. In germline, CDR1 is SGHRS, CDR2 YFSETQ. Trimming at V came to 4 bases and at J to 0 bases, leaving 6 bases not matched to a gene. The CDR3 DNA sequence: TGCGCCAGCAGCCCCGCGGGAGCCTCGAACACCGGGGAGCTGTTTTTT. Its protein is CASSPAGASNTGELFF.

V usage is TRBV3-1 (or the pseudogene TRBV3-2) and J usage is TRBJ2-5; TRBD2 aligns across 8 bases. CDR3 length: 14 residues. CDR1 is LGHDT, CDR2 YNNKEL, per germline (reference sequence). The trim removed 6 bases at V and 5 bases at J, leaving 8 bases unmatched. In DNA, the CDR3 is TGTGCCAGCAGTCAGACGGGGGGGGTGGAGACCCAGTACTTC. As protein: CASSQTGGVETQYF.

The chain is built from TRBV4-1 and TRBJ1-1; D might be TRBD1 (5 bases). Between the trimmed V and J ends, which lost 3 bases and 7 bases, there was a span of 15 bases. The V gene's germline CDR1 is MGHRA and CDR2 YSYEKL. The CDR3 runs to 14 residues. The CDR3 here is CASSHPGRGGEAFF. The CDR3 DNA reads as TGCGCCAGCAGCCACCCTGGTCGGGGGGGTGAAGCTTTCTTT.

The rearrangement links TRBV13 to TRBJ1-2; 10 bases are a match to TRBD1. Germline-derived CDR1 and CDR2 are PRHDT and FYEKMQ (reference sequence). The J segment lost 4 bases and the V segment lost 0 bases, leaving 5 bases of the junction unmatched. This CDR3 is 16 amino acids long. CDR3 sequence reads: CASSLGGTGESYGYTF. CDR3 bases: TGTGCCAGCAGCTTAGGCGGGACAGGGGAAAGCTATGGCTACACCTTC.